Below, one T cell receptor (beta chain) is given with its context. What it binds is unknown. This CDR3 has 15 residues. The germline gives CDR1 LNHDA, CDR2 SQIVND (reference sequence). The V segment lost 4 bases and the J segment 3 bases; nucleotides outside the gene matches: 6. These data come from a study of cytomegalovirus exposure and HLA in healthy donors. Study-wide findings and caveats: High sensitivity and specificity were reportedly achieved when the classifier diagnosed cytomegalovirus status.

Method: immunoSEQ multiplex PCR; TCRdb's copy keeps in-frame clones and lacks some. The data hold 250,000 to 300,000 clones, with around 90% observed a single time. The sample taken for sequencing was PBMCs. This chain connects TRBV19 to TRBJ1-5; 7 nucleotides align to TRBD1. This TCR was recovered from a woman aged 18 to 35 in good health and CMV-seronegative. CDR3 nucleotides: TGTGCCAGTAGTAAGATAACAGGGGACAATCAGCCCCAGCATTTT. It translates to CASSKITGDNQPQHF.